The subject of this entry is one TCR beta chain. The data were obtained in a study of OX40 agonist ivuxolimab in advanced cancers. The method was immunoSEQ multiplex PCR; TCRdb's version includes in-frame clones alone and lacks a portion of them. The data contain about 49,000 clones, 81% of them singletons. Trimming removed 5 bases at V and 8 bases at J, with 30 bases between. The CDR3 is 18 amino acids. The germline V gene has CDR1 MDHEN and CDR2 SYDVKM. The chain combines TRBV28 with TRBJ1-2; D is ambiguous. This receptor was taken from an adult with an advanced solid tumor such as melanoma, head and neck, liver or kidney cancer. The starting material was CD4+ or CD8+ T cells sorted from blood, obtained in a trial of the OX40 agonist ivuxolimab. Written as DNA, the CDR3 is TGTGCCAGCAGTCCAATTTCCCCCGCCTTACTTACCGTGGGAGGCTACACCTTC. Protein product: CASSPISPALLTVGGYTF.